The following is a T cell receptor (beta chain) sequence with its context. No antigen is known for it. This record belongs to a study of graft-versus-host responses after intestinal transplantation. Study-wide results and caveats: Marrow from the recipient contained GvH clones, some of which had appeared first in ileum or blood.

TCRdb keeps only in-frame clones here, not all; method: immunoSEQ multiplex PCR. The top ten clones hold approximately 0.5% of a sample with around 71,000 clones, roughly 94% of them seen once. Germline V lookup: CDR1 LNHDA, CDR2 SQIVND (reference sequence). There are 15 residues in the CDR3. Trimming took 6 bases from V and 0 from J, leaving 12 bases between them. This TCR was recovered from a human donor who received an intestinal transplant. This specimen consisted of unstimulated CD8+ T cells sorted from spleen or lymph node cells, obtained before intestinal transplant. The chain recombines TRBV19 with TRBJ2-1; D perhaps matches TRBD2 (6 bases). The CDR3 bases are TGTGCCAGTAGCCCTTCTAGCGACTCCTACAATGAGCAGTTCTTC. As protein: CASSPSSDSYNEQFF.